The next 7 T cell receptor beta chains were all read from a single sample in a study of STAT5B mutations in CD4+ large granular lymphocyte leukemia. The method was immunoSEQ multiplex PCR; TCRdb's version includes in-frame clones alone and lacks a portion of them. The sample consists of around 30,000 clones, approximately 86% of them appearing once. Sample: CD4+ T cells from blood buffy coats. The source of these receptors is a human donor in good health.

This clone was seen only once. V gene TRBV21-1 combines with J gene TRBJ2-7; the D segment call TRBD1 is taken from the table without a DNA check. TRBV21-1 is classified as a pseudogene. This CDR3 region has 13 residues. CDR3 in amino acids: CASSKGQGLKQYF. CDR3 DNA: TGTGCCAGCAGCAAAGGTCAGGGTCTCAAGCAGTACTTC.

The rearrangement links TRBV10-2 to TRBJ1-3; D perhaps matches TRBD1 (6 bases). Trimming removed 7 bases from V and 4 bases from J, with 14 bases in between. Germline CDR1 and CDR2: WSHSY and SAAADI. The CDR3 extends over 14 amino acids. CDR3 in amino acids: CASNSQGRGNTIYF. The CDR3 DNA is TGCGCCAGCAACTCACAGGGTAGGGGAAACACCATATATTTT.

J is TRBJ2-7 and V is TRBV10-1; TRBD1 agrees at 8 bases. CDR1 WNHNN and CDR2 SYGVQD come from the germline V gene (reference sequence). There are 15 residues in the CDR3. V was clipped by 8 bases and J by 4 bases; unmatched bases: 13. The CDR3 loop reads CASARGQGGYYEQYF. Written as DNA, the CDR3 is TGCGCCAGCGCTCGCGGACAGGGTGGTTATTACGAGCAGTACTTC.

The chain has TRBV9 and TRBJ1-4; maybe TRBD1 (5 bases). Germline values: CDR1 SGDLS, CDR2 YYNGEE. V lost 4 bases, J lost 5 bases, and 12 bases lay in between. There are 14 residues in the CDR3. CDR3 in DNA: TGTGCCAGCAGCCCTCAGGGTTTGAATGAAAAACTGTTTTTT. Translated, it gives CASSPQGLNEKLFF.

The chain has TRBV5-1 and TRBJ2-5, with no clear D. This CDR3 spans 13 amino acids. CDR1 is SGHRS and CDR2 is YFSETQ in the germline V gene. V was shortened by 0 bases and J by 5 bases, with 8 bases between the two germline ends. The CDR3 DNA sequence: TGCGCCAGCAGCTTGGCCACTGAGGAGACCCAGTACTTC. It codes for CASSLATEETQYF.

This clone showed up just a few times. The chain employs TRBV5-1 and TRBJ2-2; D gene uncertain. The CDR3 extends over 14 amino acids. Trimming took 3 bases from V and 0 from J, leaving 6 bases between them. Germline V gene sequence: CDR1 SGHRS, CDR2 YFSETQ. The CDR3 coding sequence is TGCGCCAGCAGCTCGGTTACGAACACCGGGGAGCTGTTTTTT. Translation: CASSSVTNTGELFF.

The CDR3: CASSPSGSSYNEQFF. The CDR3 region has the DNA TGTGCCAGCAGCCCTAGCGGGAGCTCCTACAATGAGCAGTTCTTC. The chain recombines TRBV7-9 with TRBJ2-1, with 10 positions matching TRBD2. Trimming cost V 5 bases and J 0 bases; bases outside gene matches: 1. CDR1 and CDR2 from the germline V gene are SEHNR and FQNEAQ (reference sequence). CDR3 length equals 15 residues.